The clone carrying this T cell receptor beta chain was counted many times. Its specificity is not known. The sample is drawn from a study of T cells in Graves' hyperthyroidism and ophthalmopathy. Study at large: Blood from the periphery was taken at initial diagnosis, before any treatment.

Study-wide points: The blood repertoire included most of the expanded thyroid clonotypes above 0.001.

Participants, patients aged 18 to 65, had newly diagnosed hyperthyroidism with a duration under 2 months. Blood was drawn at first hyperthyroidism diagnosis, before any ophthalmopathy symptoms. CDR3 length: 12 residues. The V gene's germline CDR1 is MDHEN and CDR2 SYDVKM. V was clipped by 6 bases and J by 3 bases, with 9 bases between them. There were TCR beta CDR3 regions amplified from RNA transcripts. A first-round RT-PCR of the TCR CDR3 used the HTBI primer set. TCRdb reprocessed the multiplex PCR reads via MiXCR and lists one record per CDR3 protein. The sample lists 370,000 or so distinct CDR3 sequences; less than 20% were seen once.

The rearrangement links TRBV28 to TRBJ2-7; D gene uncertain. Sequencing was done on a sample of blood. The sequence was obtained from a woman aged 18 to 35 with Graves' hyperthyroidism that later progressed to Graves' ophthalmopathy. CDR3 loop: CASSPALYEQYF. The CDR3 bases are TGTGCCAGCAGCCCTGCGCTCTACGAGCAGTACTTC.